Sequencing of this T cell receptor (beta chain) was carried out in a study of blood T cells in healthy people across ages. For the study at large: The capture of about one barcoded beta molecule per two T cells was achieved by template switching.

Combining a sample-barcoded 5' primer with a J-beta primer mix, a second PCR ran for roughly 7 to 11 cycles. TCRdb passed the 5' RACE reads through MiXCR, listing each CDR3 protein once. This sample carries under 1,000,000 distinct CDR3 sequences, roughly 34% of them seen once, and the ten largest clones take 10% to 15%. Remarks on this clonotype: The target antigen is unknown.

The study's findings and limits: Age showed a roughly linear inverse relationship with TCR beta diversity per million T cells.

Each donor had roughly 10 milliliters of peripheral blood drawn. No fewer than 6 million PBMCs went into each sample. The V gene end was trimmed by 4 bases and the J gene end by 9 bases; junction bases not matched to a gene: 6. CDR1 SGDLS and CDR2 YYNGEE come from the germline V gene. The CDR3 sequence is 12 residues long. This receptor was taken from a man aged 18 to 30 in good health. This chain uses TRBV9 with TRBJ2-5; 7 nucleotides line up with TRBD2. The source material was blood. This CDR3 reads CASSPPAGAQYF. The DNA of the CDR3 is TGTGCCAGCAGCCCCCCGGCGGGGGCCCAGTACTTC.